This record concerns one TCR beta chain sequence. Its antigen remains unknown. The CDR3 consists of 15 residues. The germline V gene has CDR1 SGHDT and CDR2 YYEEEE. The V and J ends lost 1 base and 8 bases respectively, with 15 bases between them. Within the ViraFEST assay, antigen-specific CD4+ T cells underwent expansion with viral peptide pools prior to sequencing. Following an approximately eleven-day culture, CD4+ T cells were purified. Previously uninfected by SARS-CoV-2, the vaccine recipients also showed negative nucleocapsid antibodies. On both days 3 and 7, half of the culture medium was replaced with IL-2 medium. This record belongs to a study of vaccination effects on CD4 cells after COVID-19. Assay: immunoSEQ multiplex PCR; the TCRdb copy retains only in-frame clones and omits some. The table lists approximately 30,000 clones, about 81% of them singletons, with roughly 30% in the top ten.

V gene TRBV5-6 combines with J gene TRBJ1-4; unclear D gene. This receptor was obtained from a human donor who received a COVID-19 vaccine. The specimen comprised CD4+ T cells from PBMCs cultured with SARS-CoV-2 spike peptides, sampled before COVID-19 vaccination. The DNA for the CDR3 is TGTGCCAGCAGCTTGACCCCGACTAGCGCAGAAAAACTGTTTTTT. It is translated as CASSLTPTSAEKLFF. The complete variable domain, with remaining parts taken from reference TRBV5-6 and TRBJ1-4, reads DAGVTQSPTHLIKTRGQQVTLRCSPKSGHDTVSWYQQALGQGPQFIFQYYEEEERQRGNFPDRFSGHQFPNYSSELNVNALLLGDSALYLCASSLTPTSAEKLFFGSGTQLSVL.